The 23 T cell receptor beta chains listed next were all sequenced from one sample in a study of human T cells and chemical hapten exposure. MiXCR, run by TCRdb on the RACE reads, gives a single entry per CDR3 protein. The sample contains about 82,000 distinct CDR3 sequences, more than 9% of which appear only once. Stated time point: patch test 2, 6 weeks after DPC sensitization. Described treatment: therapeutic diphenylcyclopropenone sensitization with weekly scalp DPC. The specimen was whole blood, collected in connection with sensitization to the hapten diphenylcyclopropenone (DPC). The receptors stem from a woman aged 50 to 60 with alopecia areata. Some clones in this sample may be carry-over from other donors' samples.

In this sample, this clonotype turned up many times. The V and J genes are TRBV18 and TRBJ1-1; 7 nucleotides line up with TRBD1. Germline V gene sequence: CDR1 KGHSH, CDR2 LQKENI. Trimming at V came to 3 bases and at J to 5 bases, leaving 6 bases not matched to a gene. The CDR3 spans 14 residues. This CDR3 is CASSPAGGQTEAFF. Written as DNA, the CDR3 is TGTGCCAGCTCACCCGCAGGGGGGCAGACTGAAGCTTTCTTT.

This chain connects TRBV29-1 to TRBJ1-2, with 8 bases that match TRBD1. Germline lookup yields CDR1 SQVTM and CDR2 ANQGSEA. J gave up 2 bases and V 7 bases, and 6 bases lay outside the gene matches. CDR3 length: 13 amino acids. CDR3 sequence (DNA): TGCAGCGCTAGACAGGGGATAAACTATGGCTACACCTTC. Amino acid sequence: CSARQGINYGYTF.

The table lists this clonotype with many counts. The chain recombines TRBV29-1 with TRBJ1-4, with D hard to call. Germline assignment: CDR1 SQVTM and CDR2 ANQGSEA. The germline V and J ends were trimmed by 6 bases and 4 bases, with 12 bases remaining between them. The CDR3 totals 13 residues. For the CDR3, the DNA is TGCAGCGTCCTGCTGAGTGGTAATGAAAAACTGTTTTTT. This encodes CSVLLSGNEKLFF.

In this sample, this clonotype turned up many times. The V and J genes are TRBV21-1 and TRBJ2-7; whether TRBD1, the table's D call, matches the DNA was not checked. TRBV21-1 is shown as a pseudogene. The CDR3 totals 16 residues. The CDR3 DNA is TGTGCCAGCAGCAAACCTGGGGCTTCGGGGTCTCGAGAGCAGTACTTC. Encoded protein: CASSKPGASGSREQYF.

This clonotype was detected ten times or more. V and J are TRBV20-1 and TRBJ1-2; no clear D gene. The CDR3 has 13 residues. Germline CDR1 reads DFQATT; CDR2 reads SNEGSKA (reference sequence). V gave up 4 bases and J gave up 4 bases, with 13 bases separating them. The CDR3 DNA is TGCAGTGCTACCATGACGGTGGGCTATGGCTACACCTTC. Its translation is CSATMTVGYGYTF.

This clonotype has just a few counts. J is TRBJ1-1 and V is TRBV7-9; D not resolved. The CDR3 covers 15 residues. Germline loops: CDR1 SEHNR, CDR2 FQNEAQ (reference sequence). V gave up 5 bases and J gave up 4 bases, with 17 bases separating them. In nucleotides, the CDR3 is TGTGCCAGCAGCCAGGCGGAGGGAATAATCACTGAAGCTTTCTTT. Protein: CASSQAEGIITEAFF. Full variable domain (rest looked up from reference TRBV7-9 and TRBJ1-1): DTGVSQNPRHKITKRGQNVTFRCDPISEHNRLYWYRQTLGQGPEFLTYFQNEAQLEKSRLLSDRFSAERPKGSFSTLEIQRTEQGDSAMYLCASSQAEGIITEAFFGQGTRLTVV.

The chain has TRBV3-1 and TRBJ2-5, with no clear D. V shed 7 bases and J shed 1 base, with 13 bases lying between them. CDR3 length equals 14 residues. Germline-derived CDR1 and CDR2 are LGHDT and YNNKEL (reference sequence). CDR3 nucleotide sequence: TGTGCCAGCAATCGGCCAGACCGCCAAGAGACCCAGTACTTC. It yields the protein CASNRPDRQETQYF.

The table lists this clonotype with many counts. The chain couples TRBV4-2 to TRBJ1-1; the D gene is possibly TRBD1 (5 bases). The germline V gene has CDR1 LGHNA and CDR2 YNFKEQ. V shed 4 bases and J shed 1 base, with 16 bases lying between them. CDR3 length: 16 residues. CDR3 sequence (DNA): TGTGCCAGCAGCCCAACCTCTGACAGTCAGAACACTGAAGCTTTCTTT. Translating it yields CASSPTSDSQNTEAFF.

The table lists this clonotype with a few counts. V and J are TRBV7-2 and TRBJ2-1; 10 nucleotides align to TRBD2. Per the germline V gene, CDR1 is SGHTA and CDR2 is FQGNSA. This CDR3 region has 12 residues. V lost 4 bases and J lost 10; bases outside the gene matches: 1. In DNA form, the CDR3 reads TGTGCCAGCAGCTCGGGACTAGCGGAGCAGTTCTTC. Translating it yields CASSSGLAEQFF.

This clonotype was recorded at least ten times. The CDR3 DNA sequence: TGTGCCAGCAGCTTGTGGGACTCAGCCACTGAAGCTTTCTTT. Amino acid sequence: CASSLWDSATEAFF. The V call is TRBV7-9, the J call TRBJ1-1, with D possibly being TRBD1 (5 bases). Germline CDR1 and CDR2: SEHNR and FQNEAQ (reference sequence). This CDR3 has 14 residues. V was trimmed by 3 bases and J by 4 bases, leaving 12 bases between them. The full variable domain, its missing parts supplied by reference TRBV7-9 and TRBJ1-1, is DTGVSQNPRHKITKRGQNVTFRCDPISEHNRLYWYRQTLGQGPEFLTYFQNEAQLEKSRLLSDRFSAERPKGSFSTLEIQRTEQGDSAMYLCASSLWDSATEAFFGQGTRLTVV.

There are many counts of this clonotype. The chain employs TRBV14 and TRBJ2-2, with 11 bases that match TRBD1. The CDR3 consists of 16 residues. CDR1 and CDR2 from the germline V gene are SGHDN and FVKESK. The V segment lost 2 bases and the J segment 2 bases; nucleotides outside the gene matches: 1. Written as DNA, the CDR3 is TGTGCCAGCAGCCAACGGACAGGGGGCAACACCGGGGAGCTGTTTTTT. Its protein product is CASSQRTGGNTGELFF. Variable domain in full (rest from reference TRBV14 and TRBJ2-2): EAGVTQFPSHSVIEKGQTVTLRCDPISGHDNLYWYRRVMGKEIKFLLHFVKESKQDESGMPNNRFLAERTGGTYSTLKVQPAELEDSGVYFCASSQRTGGNTGELFFGEGSRLTVL.

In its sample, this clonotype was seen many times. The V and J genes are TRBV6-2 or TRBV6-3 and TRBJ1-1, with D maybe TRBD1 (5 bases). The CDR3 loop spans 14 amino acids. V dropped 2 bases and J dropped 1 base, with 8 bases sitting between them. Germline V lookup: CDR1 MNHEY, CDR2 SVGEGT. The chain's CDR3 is CASSYGGANTEAFF. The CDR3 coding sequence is TGTGCCAGCAGTTACGGGGGAGCGAACACTGAAGCTTTCTTT.

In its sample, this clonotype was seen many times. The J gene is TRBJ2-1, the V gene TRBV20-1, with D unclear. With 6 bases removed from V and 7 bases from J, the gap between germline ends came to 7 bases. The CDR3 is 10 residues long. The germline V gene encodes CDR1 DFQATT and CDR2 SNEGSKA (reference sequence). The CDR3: CSATKNEQFF. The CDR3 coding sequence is TGCAGTGCCACCAAGAATGAGCAGTTCTTC.

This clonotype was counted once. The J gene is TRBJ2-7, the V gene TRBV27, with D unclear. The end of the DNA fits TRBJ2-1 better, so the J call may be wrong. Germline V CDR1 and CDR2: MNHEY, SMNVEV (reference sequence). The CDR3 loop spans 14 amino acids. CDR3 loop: CASSRGPVGYEQFF. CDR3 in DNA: TGTGCCAGCAGTCGTGGACCCGTCGGGTACGAGCAGTTCTTC.

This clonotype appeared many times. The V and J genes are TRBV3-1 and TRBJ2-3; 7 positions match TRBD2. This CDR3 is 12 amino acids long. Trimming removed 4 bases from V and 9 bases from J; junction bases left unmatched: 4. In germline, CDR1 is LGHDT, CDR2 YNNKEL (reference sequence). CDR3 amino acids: CASSPPGGTQYF. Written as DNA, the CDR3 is TGTGCCAGCAGCCCGCCGGGAGGAACGCAGTATTTT.

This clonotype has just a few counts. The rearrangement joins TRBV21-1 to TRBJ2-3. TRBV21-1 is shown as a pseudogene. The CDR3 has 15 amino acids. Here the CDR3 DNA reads TGTGCCAGCAGCAAACCTCGTGAGAGCACAGATACGCAGTATTTT. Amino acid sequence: CASSKPRESTDTQYF.

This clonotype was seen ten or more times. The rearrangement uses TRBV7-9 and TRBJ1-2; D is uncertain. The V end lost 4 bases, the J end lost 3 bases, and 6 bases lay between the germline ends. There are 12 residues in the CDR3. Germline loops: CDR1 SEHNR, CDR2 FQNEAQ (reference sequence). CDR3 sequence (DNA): TGTGCCAGCAGCTCGACGGACTATGGCTACACCTTC. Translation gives CASSSTDYGYTF.

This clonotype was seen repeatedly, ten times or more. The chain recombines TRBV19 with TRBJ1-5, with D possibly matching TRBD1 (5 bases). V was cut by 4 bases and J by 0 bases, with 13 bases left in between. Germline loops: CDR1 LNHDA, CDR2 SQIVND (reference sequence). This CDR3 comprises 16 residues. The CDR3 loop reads CASSTTSGDSNQPQHF. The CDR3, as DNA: TGTGCCAGTAGTACCACCTCGGGGGATAGCAATCAGCCCCAGCATTTT.

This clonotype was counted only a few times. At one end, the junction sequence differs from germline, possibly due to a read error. The CDR3, as DNA: TGTGCCAGCGGCCAAGAGGGGACTAGCATTGGGACCCAGTACTTC. Translated, it gives CASGQEGTSIGTQYF. The chain has TRBV3-1 and TRBJ2-5; 9 bases agree with TRBD2. This CDR3 has 15 amino acids. Germline V gene sequence: CDR1 LGHDT, CDR2 YNNKEL (reference sequence).

The CDR3 sequence is CASSSTGGPQPQHF. The CDR3, as DNA: TGTGCCAGCAGCTCAACAGGGGGACCGCAGCCCCAGCATTTT. V is TRBV5-5 and J is TRBJ1-5; 8 bases match TRBD1. The CDR3 has 14 residues. J lost 7 bases, V lost 3 bases, and 6 bases had no gene match. From germline, CDR1 is SGHKS and CDR2 YYEKEE (reference sequence).

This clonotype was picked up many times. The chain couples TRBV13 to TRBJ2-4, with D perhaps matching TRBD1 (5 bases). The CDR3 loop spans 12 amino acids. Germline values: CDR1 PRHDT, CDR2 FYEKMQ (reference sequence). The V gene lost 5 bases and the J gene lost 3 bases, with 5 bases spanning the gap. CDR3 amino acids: CASSDSKNIQYF. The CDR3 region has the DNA TGTGCCAGCAGCGACAGCAAAAACATTCAGTACTTC.

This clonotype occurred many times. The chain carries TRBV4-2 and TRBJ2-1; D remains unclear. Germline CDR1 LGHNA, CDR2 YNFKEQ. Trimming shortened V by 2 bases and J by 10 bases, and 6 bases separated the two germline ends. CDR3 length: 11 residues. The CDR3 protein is CASSQWPEQFF. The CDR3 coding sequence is TGTGCCAGCAGCCAATGGCCCGAGCAGTTCTTC.

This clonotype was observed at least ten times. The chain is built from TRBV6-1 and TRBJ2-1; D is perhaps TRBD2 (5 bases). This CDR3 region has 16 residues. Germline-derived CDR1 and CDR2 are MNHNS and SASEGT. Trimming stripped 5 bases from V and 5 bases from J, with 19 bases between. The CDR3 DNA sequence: TGTGCCAGCAGTTCACGTACGACTACAATCCACAATGAGCAGTTCTTC. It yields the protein CASSSRTTTIHNEQFF.